The clone carrying this TCR beta chain was observed once. After removal of 6 bases from V and 9 bases from J, the junction contained 11 bases not matched to a gene. Germline V gene sequence: CDR1 MNHEY, CDR2 SVGAGI. The CDR3 length is 15 residues. The sample comes from a study of blood T cell repertoires in COVID-19. Study background: The study drew acute and convalescent COVID-19 samples from the United States, Italy and Spain. In each case, the material was cDNA or gDNA derived from T cells, B-cell-depleted T cells, or PBMCs.

Per the study methods: Amplification from reference gene primers served as the basis for estimated nucleated cell counts. Assay: immunoSEQ multiplex PCR; the TCRdb copy retains only in-frame clones and omits some. Clone size and V and J calls were adopted from that table, with D and trimming inferred from the DNA. There are roughly 53,000 clones in the sample; 86% occur only once, and 25% to 30% lies in the top ten. This TCR derives from a human donor in a cohort sampled during active COVID-19. What was sequenced was peripheral blood. The rearrangement uses TRBV6-5 and TRBJ1-5; 10 nucleotides agree with TRBD1. The CDR3 here is CASRETGGPNWPQHF. CDR3 bases: TGTGCCAGCAGAGAGACAGGGGGCCCCAATTGGCCCCAGCATTTT.